What follows are 7 T cell receptor beta chains derived from one specimen sequenced in a study of cytomegalovirus exposure and HLA in healthy donors. In the PCR, 60 Vbeta and 13 Jbeta primers were used. The table came from immunoSEQ multiplex PCR; TCRdb's copy has only in-frame clones and leaves some out. The table includes more than 150,000 clones, roughly 72% detected once. Sequencing was performed on PBMCs. The receptors originated from a man between 40 and 49 years old in good health and CMV-seronegative.

This clone has only one observation. The chain combines TRBV6-6 with TRBJ2-1; the match to TRBD1 covers 10 bases. The length of the CDR3 is 14 residues. Germline V CDR1 and CDR2: MNHNY, SVGAGI (reference sequence). V lost 6 bases to trimming and J lost 6 bases; unmatched junction nucleotides: 5. CDR3 in DNA: TGTGCCAGCAGCGGGACAGGGGTGTTCAATGAGCAGTTCTTC. Its protein is CASSGTGVFNEQFF.

V is TRBV5-4 and J is TRBJ1-2; TRBD1 agrees at 7 bases. This CDR3 contains 12 residues. The germline CDR1 and CDR2 sequences are SGHNT and YYREEE (reference sequence). The trim removed 5 bases at V and 8 bases at J, leaving 6 bases unmatched. The CDR3, as DNA: TGTGCCAGCAGACCCCAGGGACAGGGCTACACCTTC. As protein: CASRPQGQGYTF. Together with reference TRBV5-4 and TRBJ1-2, the CDR3 gives the full variable domain: ETGVTQSPTHLIKTRGQQVTLRCSSQSGHNTVSWYQQALGQGPQFIFQYYREEENGRGNFPPRFSGLQFPNYSSELNVNALELDDSALYLCASRPQGQGYTFGSGTRLTVV.

The rearrangement uses TRBV10-3 and TRBJ2-1; 14 positions match TRBD2. Germline V lookup: CDR1 ENHRY, CDR2 SYGVKD. The ends lost 6 bases at V and 7 bases at J; junction bases unmatched: 8. There are 16 residues in the CDR3. The CDR3 DNA follows: TGTGCCATCAGGAGCGGGACTAGCGGGAGTGTTAATGAGCAGTTCTTC. Protein product: CAIRSGTSGSVNEQFF.

The chain recombines TRBV7-2 with TRBJ1-1, with a tentative D call TRBD1 (5 bases). This CDR3 has 15 residues. Per germline, CDR1 SGHTA and CDR2 FQGNSA. Trimming left V 3 bases short and J 3 bases short, with 14 bases between. CDR3 loop: CASSLIRVIDTEAFF. Written as DNA, the CDR3 is TGTGCCAGCAGCTTGATCAGGGTTATAGACACTGAAGCTTTCTTT.

This clone was observed a few times. V is TRBV4-1 and J is TRBJ1-2; TRBD1 matches 9 bases. Germline values: CDR1 MGHRA, CDR2 YSYEKL. V lost 0 bases to trimming and J lost 3 bases; unmatched junction nucleotides: 5. The CDR3 runs to 16 residues. The CDR3 sequence: CASSQDPQGADYGYTF. Written as DNA, the CDR3 is TGCGCCAGCAGCCAAGATCCACAGGGGGCGGACTATGGCTACACCTTC.

This clone has only a few counts. The chain couples TRBV6-5 to TRBJ1-2, with 9 bases that match TRBD1. Germline trimming cut 5 bases from V and 3 bases from J; bases unmatched to any gene: 4. There are 14 residues in the CDR3. CDR1 is MNHEY and CDR2 is SVGAGI in the germline V gene. CDR3 sequence (DNA): TGTGCCAGCAGTGAGGACAGGGGCTACTATGGCTACACCTTC. Protein: CASSEDRGYYGYTF.

This rearrangement joins TRBV4-1 to TRBJ1-5; perhaps TRBD1 as D (6 bases). The germline V and J ends were trimmed by 1 base and 6 bases, with 10 bases remaining between them. The CDR3 contains 14 residues. Germline lookup yields CDR1 MGHRA and CDR2 YSYEKL. CDR3: CASSQGRGGQPQHF. The DNA for the CDR3 is TGCGCCAGCAGCCAAGGGAGGGGGGGTCAGCCCCAGCATTTT.